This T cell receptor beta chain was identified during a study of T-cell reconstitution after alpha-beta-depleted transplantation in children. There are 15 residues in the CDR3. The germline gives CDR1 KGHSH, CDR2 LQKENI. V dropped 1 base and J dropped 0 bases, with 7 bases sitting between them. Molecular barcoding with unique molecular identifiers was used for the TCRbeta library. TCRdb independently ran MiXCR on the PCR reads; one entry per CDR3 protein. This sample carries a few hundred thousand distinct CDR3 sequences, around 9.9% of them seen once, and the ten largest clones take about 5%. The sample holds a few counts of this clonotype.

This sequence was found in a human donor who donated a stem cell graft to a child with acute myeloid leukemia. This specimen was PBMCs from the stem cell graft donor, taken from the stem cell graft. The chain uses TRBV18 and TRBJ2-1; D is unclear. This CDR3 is CASSPQVGSYNEQFF. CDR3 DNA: TGTGCCAGCTCACCACAGGTTGGCTCCTACAATGAGCAGTTCTTC.